The TCR beta chain described here comes from a study of blood T cells in healthy people across ages. Across the whole study: Every two T cells gave about one barcoded beta molecule via template switching.

This clonotype turned up a few times. Primers used in a second PCR of about 6 to 11 cycles were a sample-barcoded 5' primer and a J-beta primer mix. TCRdb passed the 5' RACE reads through MiXCR, listing each CDR3 protein once. The sample lists more than 1,400,000 distinct CDR3 sequences, around 39% occurring once. Trimming shortened V by 3 bases and J by 0 bases, and 12 bases separated the two germline ends. Germline values: CDR1 SGHTA, CDR2 FQGNSA. The CDR3 spans 15 residues. The sample was blood. The chain employs TRBV7-2 and TRBJ2-7, with D tentatively TRBD2 (5 bases). The source is a woman aged 18-29 years in good health. The CDR3 DNA reads as TGTGCCAGCAGCTTCCTTGCCGGGGTCTCCTACGAGCAGTACTTC. Protein product: CASSFLAGVSYEQYF.